This TCR beta chain originates from a study of T cell responses to AZD1222 COVID-19 vaccine (dated by TCRdb to the early 2020s). The study in broad terms: AZD1222 recipients given second doses at about 4 weeks or at about 12 weeks were pooled, since spike-specific TCR depth and breadth were not found to differ between the two schedules. Trial participants were enrolled into age subgroups of 18-55, 56-69 and 70-plus years, which contained 148, 28 and 57 TCR-sequenced participants, respectively. TCR sequencing was performed for over 230 trial participants, of whom about 210 were given two doses of AZD1222 and 26 were given two doses of MenACWY control vaccine.

Results and caveats for the whole study, not just this receptor: Participants were mostly white British, with more females than males. The authors suggested clonal diversity may have been underestimated. Conclusions about previously exposed vaccinees are limited, since just a handful of AZD1222 recipients were seropositive for SARS-CoV-2 at baseline. Because no day 14 peak-response samples were available, the repertoires could be characterized only after the peak T cell response. In the small 56-69-year group, the increase in depth fell short of significance, most likely because of low power. Reportedly, close to half of the unique spike-specific TCRs recognized epitopes lying outside the regions that are mutated in the B.1.351 and B.1.1.7 variants. A significant rise in spike-specific TCR breadth and depth was observed after two AZD1222 doses relative to day 0 and relative to MenACWY recipients. CD4 TCRs associated with the vaccine covered the entire spike protein, and the dominant responses were in regions 160-218 and 743-854.

Reading the label with the study, this specimen's time point is: baseline before first vaccination. Vaccinee samples came from UK trials COV001 and COV002, including a single-blind randomized controlled phase 2/3 trial of AZD1222 (ChAdOx1 nCoV-19) in healthy adults. For TCRbeta chain sequencing, PBMC samples from trial participants were taken at day 0 and at day 28 after the second dose. The CDR3 regions of human TCRbeta chains were analyzed by immunosequencing. Processing in the source paper ran as follows. Repertoire TCRs were matched against a reference library of SARS-CoV-2-specific TCRs generated with the MIRA antigen-specificity platform. Breadth was defined as the fraction of unique TCRs that were SARS-CoV-2-associated, and depth was defined as the fraction of total T cells that were SARS-CoV-2-associated. Using the MIRA data, each spike-specific TCR was mapped to the spike region that the TCR reacts to and placed in a CD4 or CD8 class. Log10-transformed breadth and depth values were compared by one-way ANOVA with Sidak's multiple comparisons tests. TCRdb retrieved this table from immuneACCESS and kept in-frame rearrangements only. Not all clones are present; in checked studies, unresolved V genes account for under half, and no reason is known for the remainder. The V and J calls and clone size were taken over from that table, and D and trimming were inferred from the DNA. The sample data list approximately 140,000 clones, and about 89% of these were observed just once. Of the sample, about 3% falls within the top ten clones.

Regarding this clone: Its cognate antigen has yet to be identified. Per-base qualities were not stored, and no clone one base away is much larger.

CDR1 and CDR2 are drawn from the germline V gene: KGHDR, SFDVKD. V trim: 1 base; J trim: 2 bases; unmatched bases: 3. The CDR3, cysteine through phenylalanine, is 15 amino acids long. Only the CDR3 region is kept as DNA, spanning 45 bases read in frame from base 1. Recombination joined TRBV24-1 with TRBJ2-5, with 7 junctional bases fitting TRBD1. This TCR was sampled from an adult in good health. The sequencing here drew on peripheral blood, taken on day 0 of AZD1222 vaccination. The DNA sequence reads TGTGCCACCAGTGATTTCCAGGGGGAACAAGAGACCCAGTACTTC. Its coded protein is CATSDFQGEQETQYF.